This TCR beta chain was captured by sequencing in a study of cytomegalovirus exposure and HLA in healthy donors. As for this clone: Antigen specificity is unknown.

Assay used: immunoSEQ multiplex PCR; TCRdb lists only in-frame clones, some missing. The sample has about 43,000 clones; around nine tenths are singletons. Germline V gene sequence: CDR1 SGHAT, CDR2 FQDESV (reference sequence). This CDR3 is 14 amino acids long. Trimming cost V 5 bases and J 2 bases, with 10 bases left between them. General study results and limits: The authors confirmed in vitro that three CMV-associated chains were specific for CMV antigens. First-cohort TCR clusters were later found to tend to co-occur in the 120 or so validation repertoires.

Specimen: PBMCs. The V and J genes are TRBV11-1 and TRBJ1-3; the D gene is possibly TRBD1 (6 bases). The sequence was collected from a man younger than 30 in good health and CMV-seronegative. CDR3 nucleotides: TGTGCCAGCAGCGACCGACAGGCTGGAAACACCATATATTTT. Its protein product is CASSDRQAGNTIYF. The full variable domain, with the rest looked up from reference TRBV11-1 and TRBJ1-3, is EAEVAQSPRYKITEKSQAVAFWCDPISGHATLYWYRQILGQGPELLVQFQDESVVDDSQLPKDRFSAERLKGVDSTLKIQPAELGDSAMYLCASSDRQAGNTIYFGEGSWLTVV.